Listed below are T cell receptor beta chains from one sample, sequenced in a study of vaccination effects on CD4 cells after COVID-19. These TCRs are of unknown antigen specificity. Data came from immunoSEQ multiplex PCR; TCRdb stores just in-frame clones and leaves some out. The table has around 40,000 clones, 55% to 80% seen once. The sequencing used CD4+ T cells from PBMCs cultured without peptide, collected before COVID-19 vaccination. All receptors come from a human donor who received a COVID-19 vaccine. The CDR3 runs from the conserved cysteine through the conserved F or W. The D gene is left open where the match is weak. The size entry is marked missing in some rows and otherwise reads once, few, many or a size class.

>15|TRBD1|NA|TRBV6-6|TRBJ2-2
CASSYLDRASGELFF
TGTGCCAGCAGTTACCTGGACAGGGCTTCCGGGGAGCTGTTTTTT
>15|NA|NA|TRBV5-1|TRBJ1-4
CASSLVGLKSEKLFF
TGCGCCAGCAGCTTGGTAGGGTTAAAAAGTGAAAAACTGTTTTTT
>12|NA|once|TRBV19|TRBJ2-5
CASSESSGTQYF
TGTGCCAGTAGCGAAAGCAGTGGGACCCAGTACTTC
>15|NA|NA|TRBV3-1/TRBV3-2|TRBJ1-4
CASSHEQVVNEKLFF
TGTGCCAGCAGCCACGAACAGGTGGTTAATGAAAAACTGTTTTTT
>19|NA|NA|TRBV24-1|TRBJ2-6
CATSPCLSYQQSRANVLTF
TGTGCCACCAGTCCTTGTCTTAGTTACCAACAAAGTCGAGCCAACGTCCTGACTTTC
>16|TRBD2|NA|TRBV10-1|TRBJ2-2
CASSESSGRADGELFF
TGCGCCAGCAGTGAGTCTAGCGGGAGGGCCGACGGGGAGCTGTTTTTT
>15|TRBD2|NA|TRBV6-1|TRBJ2-5
CASSESGGVAETQYF
TGTGCCAGCAGTGAAAGCGGGGGGGTTGCAGAGACCCAGTACTTC
>16|NA|few|TRBV6-5|TRBJ1-2
CASSYFRVGTHYGYTF
TGTGCCAGCAGTTACTTCCGTGTAGGGACCCACTATGGCTACACCTTC
>14|NA|NA|TRBV24-1|TRBJ2-1
CATRGGGPYNEQFF
TGTGCCACCAGAGGGGGGGGCCCCTACAATGAGCAGTTCTTC
>14|NA|NA|TRBV7-9|TRBJ1-4
CASSGTGSYEKLFF
TGTGCCAGCAGCGGTACAGGGAGTTATGAAAAACTGTTTTTT